This T cell receptor beta chain was captured in a study of cytotoxic CD8 clonotypes in ibrutinib-treated CLL. Of note for this clone: As yet, its antigen is unknown.

Deep sequencing aimed at 1 in 200,000 to 1 in 1 million T cells' resolution. The method was immunoSEQ multiplex PCR; TCRdb's version includes in-frame clones alone and lacks a portion of them. The table records tens of thousands of clones, approximately 74% of them present only once. Broader study findings: Public clonotypes, an uncommon group, contracted or remained stable on treatment. Clonality rose at ibrutinib response, held steady in sustained remission, and fell toward baseline at progression.

Frozen-stored PBMCs produced approximately 2 micrograms of genomic DNA for TCR beta libraries. CDR3 length: 17 amino acids. The material sequenced was PBMCs, taken before ibrutinib treatment. The rearrangement joins TRBV21-1 to TRBJ2-5; the table calls TRBD2, which could not be checked here. TRBV21-1 is an annotated pseudogene. This TCR derives from a human donor with chronic lymphocytic leukemia. CDR3 sequence: CASSSNGEGRTGETQYF. CDR3 nucleotide sequence: TGTGCCAGCAGCTCAAACGGAGAAGGCAGAACTGGAGAGACCCAGTACTTC.